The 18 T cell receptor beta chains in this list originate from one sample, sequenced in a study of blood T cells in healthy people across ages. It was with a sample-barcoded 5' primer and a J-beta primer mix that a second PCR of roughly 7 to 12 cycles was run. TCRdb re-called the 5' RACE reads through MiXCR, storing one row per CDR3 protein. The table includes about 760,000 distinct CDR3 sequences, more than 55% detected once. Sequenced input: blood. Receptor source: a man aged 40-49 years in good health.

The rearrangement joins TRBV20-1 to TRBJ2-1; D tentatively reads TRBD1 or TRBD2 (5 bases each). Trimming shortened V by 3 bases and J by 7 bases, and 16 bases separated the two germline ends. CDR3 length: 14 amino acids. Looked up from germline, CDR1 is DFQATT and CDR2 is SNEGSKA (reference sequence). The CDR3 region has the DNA TGCAGTGCTAGCGGGACGGGCGGATTGAATGAGCAGTTCTTC. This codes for CSASGTGGLNEQFF.

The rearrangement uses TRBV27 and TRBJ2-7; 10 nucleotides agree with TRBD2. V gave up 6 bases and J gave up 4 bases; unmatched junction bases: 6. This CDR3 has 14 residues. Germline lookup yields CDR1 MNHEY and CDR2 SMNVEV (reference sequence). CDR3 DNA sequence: TGTGCCAGCAGATTAACTAGCGGGGTATACGAGCAGTACTTC. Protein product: CASRLTSGVYEQYF.

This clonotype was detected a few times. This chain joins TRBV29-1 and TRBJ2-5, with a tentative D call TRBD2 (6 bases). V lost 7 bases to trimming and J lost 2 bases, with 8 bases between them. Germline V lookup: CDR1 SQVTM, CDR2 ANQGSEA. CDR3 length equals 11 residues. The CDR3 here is CSAGLQETQYF. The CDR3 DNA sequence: TGCAGCGCAGGACTACAAGAGACCCAGTACTTC.

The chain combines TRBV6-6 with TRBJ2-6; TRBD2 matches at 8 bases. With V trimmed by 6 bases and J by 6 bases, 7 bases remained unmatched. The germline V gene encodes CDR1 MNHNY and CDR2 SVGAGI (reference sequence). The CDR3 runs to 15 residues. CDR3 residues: CASRSAGAAANVLTF. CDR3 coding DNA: TGTGCCAGCAGATCAGCGGGGGCAGCGGCCAACGTCCTGACTTTC.

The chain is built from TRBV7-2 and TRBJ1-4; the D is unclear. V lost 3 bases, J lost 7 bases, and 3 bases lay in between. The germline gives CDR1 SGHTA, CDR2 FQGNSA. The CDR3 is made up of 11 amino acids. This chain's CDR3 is CASSFREKLFF. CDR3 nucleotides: TGTGCCAGCAGCTTTCGTGAAAAACTGTTTTTT.

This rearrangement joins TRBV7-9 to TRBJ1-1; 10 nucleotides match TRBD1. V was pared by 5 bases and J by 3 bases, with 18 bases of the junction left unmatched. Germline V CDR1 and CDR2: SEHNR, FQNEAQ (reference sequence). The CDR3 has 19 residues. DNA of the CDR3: TGTGCCAGCAGCCCCATTCTTCGGACAGGGGGTTTGAGGGACACTGAAGCTTTCTTT. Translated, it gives CASSPILRTGGLRDTEAFF. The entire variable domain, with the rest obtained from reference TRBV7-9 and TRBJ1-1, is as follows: DTGVSQNPRHKITKRGQNVTFRCDPISEHNRLYWYRQTLGQGPEFLTYFQNEAQLEKSRLLSDRFSAERPKGSFSTLEIQRTEQGDSAMYLCASSPILRTGGLRDTEAFFGQGTRLTVV.

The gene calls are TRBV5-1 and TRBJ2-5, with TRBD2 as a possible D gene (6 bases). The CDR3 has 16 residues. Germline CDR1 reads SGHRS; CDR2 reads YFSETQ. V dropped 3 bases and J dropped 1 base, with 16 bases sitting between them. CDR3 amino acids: CASSWGSRGLQETQYF. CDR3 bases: TGCGCCAGCAGCTGGGGTTCGCGGGGTCTCCAAGAGACCCAGTACTTC.

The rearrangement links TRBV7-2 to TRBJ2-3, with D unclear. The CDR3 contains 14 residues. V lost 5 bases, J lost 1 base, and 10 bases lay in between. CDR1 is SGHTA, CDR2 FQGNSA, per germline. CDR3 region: CASSRAGRTDTQYF. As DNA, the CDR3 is TGTGCCAGCAGCCGCGCCGGGCGCACAGATACGCAGTATTTT.

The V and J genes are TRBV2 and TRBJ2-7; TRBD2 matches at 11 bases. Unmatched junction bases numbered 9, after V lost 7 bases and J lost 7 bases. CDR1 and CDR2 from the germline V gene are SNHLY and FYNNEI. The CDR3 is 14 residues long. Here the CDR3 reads CASTLAGGYNEQYF. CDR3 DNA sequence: TGTGCCAGCACCCTAGCGGGGGGTTACAATGAGCAGTACTTC.

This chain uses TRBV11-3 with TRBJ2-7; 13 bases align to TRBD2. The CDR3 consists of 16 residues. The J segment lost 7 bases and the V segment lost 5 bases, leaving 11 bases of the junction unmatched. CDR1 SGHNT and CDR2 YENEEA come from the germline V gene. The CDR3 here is CASSKEGLAGDPEQYF. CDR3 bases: TGTGCCAGCAGCAAGGAAGGACTAGCGGGAGACCCTGAGCAGTACTTC.

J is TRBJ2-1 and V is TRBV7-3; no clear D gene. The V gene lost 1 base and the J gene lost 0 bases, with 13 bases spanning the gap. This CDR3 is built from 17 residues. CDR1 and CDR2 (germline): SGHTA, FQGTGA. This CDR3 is CASSLNRIGSSYNEQFF. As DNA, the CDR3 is TGTGCCAGCAGCTTAAACCGGATCGGTAGCTCCTACAATGAGCAGTTCTTC.

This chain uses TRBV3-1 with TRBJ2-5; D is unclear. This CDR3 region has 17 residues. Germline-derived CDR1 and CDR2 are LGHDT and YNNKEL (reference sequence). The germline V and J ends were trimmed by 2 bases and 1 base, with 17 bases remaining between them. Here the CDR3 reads CASSQSLPLGTQETQYF. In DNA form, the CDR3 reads TGTGCCAGCAGCCAAAGCCTTCCGCTGGGCACCCAAGAGACCCAGTACTTC.

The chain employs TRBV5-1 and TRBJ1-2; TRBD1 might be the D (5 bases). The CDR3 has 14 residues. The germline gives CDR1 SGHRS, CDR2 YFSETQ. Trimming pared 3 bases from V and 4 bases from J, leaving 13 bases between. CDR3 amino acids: CASSSNTGIYGYTF. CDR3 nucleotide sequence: TGCGCCAGCAGCTCAAATACAGGAATCTATGGCTACACCTTC. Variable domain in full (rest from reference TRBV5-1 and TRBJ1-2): KAGVTQTPRYLIKTRGQQVTLSCSPISGHRSVSWYQQTPGQGLQFLFEYFSETQRNKGNFPGRFSGRQFSNSRSEMNVSTLELGDSALYLCASSSNTGIYGYTFGSGTRLTVV.

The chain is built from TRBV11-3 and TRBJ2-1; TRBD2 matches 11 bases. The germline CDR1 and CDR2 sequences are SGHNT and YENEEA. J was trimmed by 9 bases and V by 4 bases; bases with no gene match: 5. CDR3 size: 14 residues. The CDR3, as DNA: TGTGCCAGCAGCTCCCGGGGACTAGCGGCTGAGCAGTTCTTC. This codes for CASSSRGLAAEQFF.

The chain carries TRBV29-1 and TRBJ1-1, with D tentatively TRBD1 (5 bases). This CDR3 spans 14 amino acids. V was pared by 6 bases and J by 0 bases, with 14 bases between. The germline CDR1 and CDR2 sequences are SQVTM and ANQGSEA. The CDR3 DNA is TGCAGCGTCGGAGGGACGGGGATGAACACTGAAGCTTTCTTT. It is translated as CSVGGTGMNTEAFF.

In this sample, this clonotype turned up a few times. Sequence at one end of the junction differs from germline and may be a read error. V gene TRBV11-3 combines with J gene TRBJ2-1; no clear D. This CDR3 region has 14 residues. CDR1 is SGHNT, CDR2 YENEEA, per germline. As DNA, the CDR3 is TGTGCCAGCAGCATAGAAGGCTCTATCAATGAGCAGTTCTTC. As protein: CASSIEGSINEQFF. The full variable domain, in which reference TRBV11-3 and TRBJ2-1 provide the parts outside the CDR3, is EAGVVQSPRYKIIEKKQPVAFWCNPISGHNTLYWYLQNLGQGPELLIRYENEEAVDDSQLPKDRFSAERLKGVDSTLKIQPAELGDSAVYLCASSIEGSINEQFFGPGTRLTVL.

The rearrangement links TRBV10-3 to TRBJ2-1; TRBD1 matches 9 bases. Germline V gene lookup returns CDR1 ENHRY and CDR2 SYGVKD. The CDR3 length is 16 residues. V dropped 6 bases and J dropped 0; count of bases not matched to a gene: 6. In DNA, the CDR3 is TGTGCCATCAGGTCCGGGACAGGGCTCTCCTACAATGAGCAGTTCTTC. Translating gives CAIRSGTGLSYNEQFF.

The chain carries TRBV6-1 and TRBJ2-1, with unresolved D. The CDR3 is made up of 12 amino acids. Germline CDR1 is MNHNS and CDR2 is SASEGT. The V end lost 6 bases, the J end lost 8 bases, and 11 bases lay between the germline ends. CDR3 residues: CASSRQMDEQFF. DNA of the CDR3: TGTGCCAGCAGCCGGCAGATGGATGAGCAGTTCTTC.